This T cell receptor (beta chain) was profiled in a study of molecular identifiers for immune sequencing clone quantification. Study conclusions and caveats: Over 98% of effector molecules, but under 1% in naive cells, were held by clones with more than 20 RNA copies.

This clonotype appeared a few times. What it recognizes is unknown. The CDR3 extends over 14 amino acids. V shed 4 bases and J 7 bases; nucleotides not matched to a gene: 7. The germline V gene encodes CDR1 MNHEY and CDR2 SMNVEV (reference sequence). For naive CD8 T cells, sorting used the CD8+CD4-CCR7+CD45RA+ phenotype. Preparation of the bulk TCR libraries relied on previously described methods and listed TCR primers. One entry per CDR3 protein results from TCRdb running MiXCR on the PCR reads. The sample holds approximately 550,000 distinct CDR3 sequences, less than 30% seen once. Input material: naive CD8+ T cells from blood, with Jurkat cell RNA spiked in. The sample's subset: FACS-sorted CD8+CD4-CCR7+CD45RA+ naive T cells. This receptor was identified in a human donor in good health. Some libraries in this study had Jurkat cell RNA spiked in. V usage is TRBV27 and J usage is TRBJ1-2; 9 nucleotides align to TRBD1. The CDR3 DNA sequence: TGTGCCAGCAGTTACAAAACAGGGGGCTCTGGCTACACCTTC. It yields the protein CASSYKTGGSGYTF.